There are a few counts of the clone carrying this T cell receptor beta chain. Its antigen is undetermined. TCR sequencing used cDNA made by reverse transcription of extracted RNA. The assay was immunoSEQ multiplex PCR, and TCRdb's table has in-frame clones only and misses some. The table lists more than 95,000 clones, about two fifths of them singletons, with about 1.2% in the top ten. The V gene's germline CDR1 is MDHEN and CDR2 SYDVKM. Deletions cut 7 bases from V and 5 bases from J, with 9 bases between. The CDR3 runs 11 residues. This record belongs to a study of CD8+ T cells in alopecia areata. The wider study: Treated patients were given 5 to 10 mg oral tofacitinib twice daily. Tofacitinib therapy lasting 6 to 18 months was followed by 6 months off drug. Overall study findings and caveats: Higher clonality was seen in lesional scalp than in normal scalp, especially in alopecia totalis/universalis. Normal-skin resident alphabeta T cells also appear among scalp sample sequences.

The sequenced material came from CD4+ T cells sorted from blood. This chain links TRBV28 with TRBJ2-7; D gene ambiguous. The receptor's source is a human donor with alopecia areata. The CDR3 here is CASTDTDEQYF. The DNA for the CDR3 is TGTGCCAGCACCGACACCGACGAGCAGTACTTC.